One and the same sample provided the 14 T cell receptor beta chains below, sequenced in a study of sequential checkpoint blockade in melanoma. The method was immunoSEQ multiplex PCR; TCRdb's version includes in-frame clones alone and lacks a portion of them. Of 30,000 to 35,000 clones listed, roughly 85% were seen once; the top ten hold about 20%. As to treatment: randomized to nivolumab then ipilimumab (arm A) or the reverse (arm B). The sequencing used CD8+ T cells sorted from blood (inferred from file names), collected from a patient given nivolumab and ipilimumab in sequence. These receptor sequences come from a human donor with melanoma.

This clone occurred a few times. The rearrangement joins TRBV18 to TRBJ2-7; maybe TRBD1 (6 bases). This CDR3 has 16 amino acids. V lost 10 bases, J lost 3 bases, and 25 bases lay in between. CDR1 is KGHSH, CDR2 LQKENI, per germline. In DNA, the CDR3 is TGTGCCAACCAACCACGCCGAGGGGGATTTGTCTACGAGCAGTACTTC. Its translation is CANQPRRGGFVYEQYF.

The chain recombines TRBV28 with TRBJ2-1; 7 bases are shared with TRBD2. CDR1 is MDHEN, CDR2 SYDVKM, per germline. The CDR3 runs to 16 residues. V gave up 2 bases and J gave up 5 bases; unmatched junction bases: 9. In DNA, the CDR3 is TGTGCCAGCAGTTTAGGTCAGGGAGGGCCTCACAATGAGCAGTTCTTC. Translation gives CASSLGQGGPHNEQFF. The variable domain in full, completed from reference TRBV28 and TRBJ2-1, reads DVKVTQSSRYLVKRTGEKVFLECVQDMDHENMFWYRQDPGLGLRLIYFSYDVKMKEKGDIPEGYSVSREKKERFSLILESASTNQTSMYLCASSLGQGGPHNEQFFGPGTRLTVL.

This rearrangement joins TRBV19 to TRBJ2-5; D is unclear. The DNA end is a closer match to TRBJ2-7, so the J assignment may be wrong. CDR1 LNHDA and CDR2 SQIVND come from the germline V gene (reference sequence). The CDR3 spans 13 residues. The CDR3 DNA reads as TGTGCCAGTAGTTTTACCGCAACCTACGAGCAGTACTTC. Amino acids: CASSFTATYEQYF.

This chain links TRBV4-3 with TRBJ1-5; D gene unclear. The CDR3 is 18 residues long. CDR1 is LGHNA and CDR2 is YSLEER in the germline V gene. Trimming stripped 1 base from V and 0 bases from J, with 16 bases between. The CDR3 spells CASSQALTDRYSNQPQHF. The DNA of the CDR3 is TGCGCCAGCAGCCAAGCCCTTACAGACCGATATAGCAATCAGCCCCAGCATTTT.

This chain uses TRBV5-6 with TRBJ1-1; tentative D call: TRBD1 (5 bases). CDR1 SGHDT and CDR2 YYEEEE come from the germline V gene. This CDR3 spans 15 amino acids. Trimming stripped 0 bases from V and 4 bases from J, with 13 bases between. CDR3 nucleotides: TGTGCCAGCAGCTTGGGGCAGGGATGGAGCACTGAAGCTTTCTTT. Its translation: CASSLGQGWSTEAFF.

The chain couples TRBV7-8 to TRBJ1-2, with 7 positions matching TRBD1. The CDR3 runs 17 residues. J was trimmed by 3 bases and V by 5 bases; bases with no gene match: 15. Germline assignment: CDR1 SGHVS and CDR2 FQNEAQ. The CDR3 loop reads CASSLRTGLPFDYGYTF. The CDR3 DNA sequence: TGTGCCAGCAGCCTCAGGACAGGTTTACCTTTCGACTATGGCTACACCTTC.

The chain carries TRBV9 and TRBJ2-7, with 10 positions matching TRBD1. Germline V gene sequence: CDR1 SGDLS, CDR2 YYNGEE. V lost 3 bases to trimming and J lost 4 bases; unmatched junction nucleotides: 7. The CDR3 runs 15 residues. The CDR3, as DNA: TGTGCCAGCAGCGCCCGGGACAGGGGAACTTACGAGCAGTACTTC. The encoded protein is CASSARDRGTYEQYF.

The gene calls are TRBV6-1 and TRBJ2-7; weak D call: TRBD1 (6 bases). This CDR3 comprises 12 residues. V gave up 4 bases and J gave up 5 bases, with 9 bases separating them. Germline V CDR1 and CDR2: MNHNS, SASEGT. Here the CDR3 DNA reads TGTGCCAGCAGTGGCAGGGGCCACGAGCAGTACTTC. It yields the protein CASSGRGHEQYF.

The chain employs TRBV28 and TRBJ1-5; D is ambiguous. CDR1 is MDHEN, CDR2 SYDVKM, per germline. This CDR3 contains 14 residues. Trimming removed 5 bases at V and 3 bases at J, with 11 bases between. This chain's CDR3 is CASSQLSPNQPQHF. CDR3 DNA: TGTGCCAGCAGTCAACTATCCCCCAATCAGCCCCAGCATTTT.

The CDR3: CASSLAREHYEQYF. CDR3 sequence (DNA): TGTGCCAGCAGCTTAGCCCGGGAGCACTACGAGCAGTACTTC. The chain links TRBV7-6 to TRBJ2-7; tentative D call: TRBD2 (6 bases). V lost 0 bases, J lost 3 bases, and 9 bases lay in between. From germline, CDR1 is SGHVS and CDR2 FNYEAQ. This CDR3 spans 14 amino acids.

V gene TRBV28 combines with J gene TRBJ2-1; TRBD1 agrees at 10 bases. The length of the CDR3 is 15 residues. V lost 4 bases to trimming and J lost 7 bases; unmatched junction nucleotides: 7. CDR1 MDHEN and CDR2 SYDVKM come from the germline V gene. This CDR3 is CASSYPPGQGNEQFF. As DNA, the CDR3 is TGTGCCAGCAGTTATCCCCCGGGACAGGGGAATGAGCAGTTCTTC.

This chain uses TRBV6-1 with TRBJ2-1; D gene unclear. The germline CDR1 and CDR2 sequences are MNHNS and SASEGT. The V gene lost 7 bases and the J gene lost 13 bases, with 17 bases spanning the gap. There are 12 residues in the CDR3. CDR3 sequence: CASNIDGFTQFF. In DNA form, the CDR3 reads TGTGCCAGCAATATAGACGGGTTTACTCAGTTCTTC.

V is TRBV28 and J is TRBJ1-5; D is ambiguous. The length of the CDR3 is 16 residues. Trimming cost V 2 bases and J 3 bases, with 14 bases left between them. Germline V gene sequence: CDR1 MDHEN, CDR2 SYDVKM. The CDR3 loop reads CASSLPRRLHNQPQHF. CDR3 DNA sequence: TGTGCCAGCAGTTTACCAAGACGACTACACAATCAGCCCCAGCATTTT.

CDR3 protein: CASSLAAGRHGYTF. CDR3 bases: TGTGCCAGCAGCTTAGCGGCGGGGAGGCATGGCTACACCTTC. The rearrangement joins TRBV7-9 to TRBJ1-2; D not resolved. The CDR3 spans 14 residues. The germline V gene has CDR1 SEHNR and CDR2 FQNEAQ (reference sequence). V gave up 0 bases and J gave up 6 bases, with 11 bases separating them.